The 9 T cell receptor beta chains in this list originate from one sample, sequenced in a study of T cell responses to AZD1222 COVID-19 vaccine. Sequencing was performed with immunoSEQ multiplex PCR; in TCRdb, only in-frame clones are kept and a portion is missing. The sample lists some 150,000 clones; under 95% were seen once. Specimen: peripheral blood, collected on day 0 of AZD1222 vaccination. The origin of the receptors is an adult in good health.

In nucleotides, the CDR3 is TGTGCCAGCAGCTTGGCAGGAGGGTCCTATGGCTACACCTTC. Translation gives CASSLAGGSYGYTF. The genes are TRBV7-2 and TRBJ1-2, with D unclear. The CDR3 loop spans 14 amino acids. Germline V gene data show CDR1 as SGHTA and CDR2 as FQGNSA. The ends were cut back, 3 bases at V and 4 bases at J, with 12 bases in the middle.

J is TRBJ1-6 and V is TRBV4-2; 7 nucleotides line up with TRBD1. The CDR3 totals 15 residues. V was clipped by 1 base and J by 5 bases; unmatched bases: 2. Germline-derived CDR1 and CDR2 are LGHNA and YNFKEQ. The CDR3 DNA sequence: TGTGCCAGCAGCCAAGGGGACAGAGATAATTCACCCCTCCACTTT. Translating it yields CASSQGDRDNSPLHF.

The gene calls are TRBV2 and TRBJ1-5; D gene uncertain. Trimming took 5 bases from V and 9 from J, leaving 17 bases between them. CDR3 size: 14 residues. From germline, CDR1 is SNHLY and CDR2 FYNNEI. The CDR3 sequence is CASSQRHMVGPQHF. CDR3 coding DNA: TGTGCCAGCAGTCAAAGGCACATGGTGGGGCCCCAGCATTTT.

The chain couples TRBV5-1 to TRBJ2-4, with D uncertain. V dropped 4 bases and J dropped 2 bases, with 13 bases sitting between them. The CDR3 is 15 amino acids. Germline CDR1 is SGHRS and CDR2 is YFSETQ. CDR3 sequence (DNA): TGCGCCAGCAGCACGGGCCTTGGGACCAAAAACATTCAGTACTTC. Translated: CASSTGLGTKNIQYF.

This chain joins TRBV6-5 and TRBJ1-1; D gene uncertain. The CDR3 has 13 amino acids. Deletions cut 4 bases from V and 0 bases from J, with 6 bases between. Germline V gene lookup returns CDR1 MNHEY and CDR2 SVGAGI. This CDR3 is CASSSPLNTEAFF. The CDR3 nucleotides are TGTGCCAGCAGTTCCCCTCTGAACACTGAAGCTTTCTTT.

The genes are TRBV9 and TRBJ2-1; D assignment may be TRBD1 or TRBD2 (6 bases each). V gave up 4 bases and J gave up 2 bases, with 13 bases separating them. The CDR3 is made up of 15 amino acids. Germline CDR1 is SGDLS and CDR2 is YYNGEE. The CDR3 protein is CASSPGGGPYNEQFF. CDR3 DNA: TGTGCCAGCAGCCCAGGAGGGGGTCCCTACAATGAGCAGTTCTTC.

Here the CDR3 reads CASRGIDQPQHF. The DNA for the CDR3 is TGTGCCAGCAGGGGGATCGATCAGCCCCAGCATTTT. The chain recombines TRBV2 with TRBJ1-5; D is unclear. Germline CDR1 reads SNHLY; CDR2 reads FYNNEI. V lost 6 bases and J 5 bases, leaving 8 bases between the germline ends. CDR3 length: 12 residues.

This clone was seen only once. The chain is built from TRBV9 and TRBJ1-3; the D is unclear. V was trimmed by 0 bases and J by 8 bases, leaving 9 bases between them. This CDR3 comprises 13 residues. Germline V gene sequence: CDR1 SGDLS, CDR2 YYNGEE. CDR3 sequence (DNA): TGTGCCAGCAGCGTAGGGCCAGCTGACACCATATATTTT. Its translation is CASSVGPADTIYF.

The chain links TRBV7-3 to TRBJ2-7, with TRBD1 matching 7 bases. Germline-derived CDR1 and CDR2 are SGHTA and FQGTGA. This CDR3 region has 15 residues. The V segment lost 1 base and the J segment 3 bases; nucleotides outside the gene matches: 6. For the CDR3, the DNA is TGTGCCAGCAGCTTAAAAGTGACAGGGCACTACGAGCAGTACTTC. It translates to CASSLKVTGHYEQYF.